The T cell receptor beta chain described here comes from a study of identical twins. Study-wide results and caveats: There was more out-of-frame TCR alpha sharing in monozygotic twins than models estimated.

The CDR3 sequence is 12 residues long. Germline V gene sequence: CDR1 DFQATT, CDR2 SNEGSKA (reference sequence). TCRdb independently ran MiXCR on the 5' RACE reads; one entry per CDR3 protein. Counted here are fewer than 900,000 distinct CDR3 sequences, about 20% occurring once; the ten biggest clones make up around 4.4%. Many counts were recorded for this clonotype. What it recognizes is unknown. This same sample was also taken into another study, of T cells expressing NK-cell markers.

This TCR was sampled from a woman aged 18-29 years in good health. Sequences were obtained from PBMCs. The chain is built from TRBV20-1 and TRBJ2-1; D is possibly TRBD1 or TRBD2 (5 bases each). The CDR3 DNA reads as TGCAGGGCTGGGGGCTCCTACAATGAGCAGTTCTTC. Its translation is CRAGGSYNEQFF.